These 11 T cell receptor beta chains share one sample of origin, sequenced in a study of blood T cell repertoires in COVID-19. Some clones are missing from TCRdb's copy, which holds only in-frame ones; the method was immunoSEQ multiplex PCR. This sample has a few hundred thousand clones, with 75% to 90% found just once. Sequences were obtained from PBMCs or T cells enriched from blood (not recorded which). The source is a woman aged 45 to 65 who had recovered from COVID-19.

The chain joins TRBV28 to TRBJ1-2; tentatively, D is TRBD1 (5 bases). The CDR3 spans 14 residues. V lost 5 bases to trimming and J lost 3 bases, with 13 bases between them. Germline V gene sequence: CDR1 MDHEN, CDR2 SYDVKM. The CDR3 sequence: CASSPLTVYYGYTF. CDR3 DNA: TGTGCCAGCAGTCCACTGACAGTTTACTATGGCTACACCTTC.

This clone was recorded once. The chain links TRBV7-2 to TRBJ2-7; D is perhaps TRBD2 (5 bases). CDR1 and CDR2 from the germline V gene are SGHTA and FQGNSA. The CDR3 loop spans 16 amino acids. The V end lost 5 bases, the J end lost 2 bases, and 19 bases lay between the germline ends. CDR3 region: CASSPAARVRTYEQYF. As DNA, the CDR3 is TGTGCCAGCAGCCCTGCCGCGCGGGTACGCACCTACGAGCAGTACTTC.

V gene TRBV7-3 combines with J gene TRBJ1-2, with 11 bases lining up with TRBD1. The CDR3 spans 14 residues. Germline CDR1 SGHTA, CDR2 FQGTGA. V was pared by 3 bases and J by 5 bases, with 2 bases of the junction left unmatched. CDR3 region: CASSFGTGGYGYTF. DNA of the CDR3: TGTGCCAGCAGCTTCGGGACAGGGGGTTATGGCTACACCTTC.

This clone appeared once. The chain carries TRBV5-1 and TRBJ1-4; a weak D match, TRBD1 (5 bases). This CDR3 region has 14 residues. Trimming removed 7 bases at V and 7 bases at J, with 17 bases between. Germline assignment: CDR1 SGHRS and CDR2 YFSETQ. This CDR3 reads CASGPGLVGEKLFF. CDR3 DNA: TGCGCCAGCGGTCCAGGGCTCGTCGGTGAAAAACTGTTTTTT. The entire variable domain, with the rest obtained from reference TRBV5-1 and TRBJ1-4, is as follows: KAGVTQTPRYLIKTRGQQVTLSCSPISGHRSVSWYQQTPGQGLQFLFEYFSETQRNKGNFPGRFSGRQFSNSRSEMNVSTLELGDSALYLCASGPGLVGEKLFFGSGTQLSVL.

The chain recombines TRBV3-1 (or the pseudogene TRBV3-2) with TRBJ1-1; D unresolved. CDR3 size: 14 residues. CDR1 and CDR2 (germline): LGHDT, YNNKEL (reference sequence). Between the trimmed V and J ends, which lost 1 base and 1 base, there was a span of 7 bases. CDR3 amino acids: CASSQGAANTEAFF. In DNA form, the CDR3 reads TGTGCCAGCAGCCAAGGGGCAGCGAACACTGAAGCTTTCTTT.

CDR3 nucleotides: TGTGCCACCAGCAGAGATCGGGCAGGGAACTATGGCTACACCTTC. Amino acids: CATSRDRAGNYGYTF. The chain employs TRBV15 and TRBJ1-2; tentatively, D is TRBD1 (5 bases). From germline, CDR1 is LNHNV and CDR2 YYDKDF (reference sequence). V shed 0 bases and J shed 2 bases, with 10 bases lying between them. The CDR3 contains 15 residues. The entire variable domain, with the rest obtained from reference TRBV15 and TRBJ1-2, is as follows: DAMVIQNPRYQVTQFGKPVTLSCSQTLNHNVMYWYQQKSSQAPKLLFHYYDKDFNNEADTPDNFQSRRPNTSFCFLDIRSPGLGDTAMYLCATSRDRAGNYGYTFGSGTRLTVV.

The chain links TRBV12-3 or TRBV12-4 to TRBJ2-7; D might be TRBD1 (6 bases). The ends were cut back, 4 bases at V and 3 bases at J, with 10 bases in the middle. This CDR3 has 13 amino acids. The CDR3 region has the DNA TGTGCCAGCAGTTCAACAGGGAACTACGAGCAGTACTTC. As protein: CASSSTGNYEQYF.

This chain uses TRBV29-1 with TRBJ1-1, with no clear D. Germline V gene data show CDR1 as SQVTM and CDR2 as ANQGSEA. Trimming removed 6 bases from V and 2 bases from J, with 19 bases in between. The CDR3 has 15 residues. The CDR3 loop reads CSVAGGKLQNTEAFF. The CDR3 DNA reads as TGCAGCGTGGCCGGAGGGAAACTTCAAAACACTGAAGCTTTCTTT.

CDR3 coding DNA: TGTGCCAGCAGCTTAGGCAGTGGTTTCGCTTTCTTT. It yields the protein CASSLGSGFAFF. V is TRBV11-3 and J is TRBJ1-1, with D uncertain. Trimming stripped 1 base from V and 11 bases from J, with 11 bases between. There are 12 residues in the CDR3. Germline-derived CDR1 and CDR2 are SGHNT and YENEEA. The full variable domain, rest sourced from reference TRBV11-3 and TRBJ1-1, is EAGVVQSPRYKIIEKKQPVAFWCNPISGHNTLYWYLQNLGQGPELLIRYENEEAVDDSQLPKDRFSAERLKGVDSTLKIQPAELGDSAVYLCASSLGSGFAFFGQGTRLTVV.

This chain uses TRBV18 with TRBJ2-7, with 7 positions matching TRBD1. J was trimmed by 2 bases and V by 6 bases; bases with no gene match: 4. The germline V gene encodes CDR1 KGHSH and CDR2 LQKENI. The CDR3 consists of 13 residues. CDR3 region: CASSVDRTYEQYF. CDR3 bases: TGTGCCAGCTCCGTGGACAGGACCTACGAGCAGTACTTC.

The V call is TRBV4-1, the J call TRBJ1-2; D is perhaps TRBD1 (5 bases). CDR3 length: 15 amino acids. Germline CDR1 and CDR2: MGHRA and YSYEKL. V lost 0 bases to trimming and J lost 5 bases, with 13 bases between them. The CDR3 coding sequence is TGCGCCAGCAGCCAAGACGGCTGGACACTGTATGGCTACACCTTC. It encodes CASSQDGWTLYGYTF.